The T cell receptor (beta chain) described here comes from a study of control samples from healthy donors and cancer patients. This table comes from immunoSEQ multiplex PCR, and its TCRdb copy is limited to in-frame clones, with some not included. The data show tens of thousands of clones, roughly 94% seen once. This clone was seen only once. This receptor was identified in a man under 40 in good health. Sequenced: blood.

The CDR3 coding sequence is TGTGCCAGCAGTGAATATGGGACTGGCTATGGCTACACCTTC. It codes for CASSEYGTGYGYTF. The chain links TRBV2 to TRBJ1-2; possibly TRBD1 for D (5 bases). Trimming pared 2 bases from V and 4 bases from J, leaving 11 bases between. There are 14 residues in the CDR3. Germline values: CDR1 SNHLY, CDR2 FYNNEI.